These 18 T cell receptor beta chains were all obtained from the same sample, sequenced in a study of OX40 agonist ivuxolimab in advanced cancers. Library preparation employed the immunoSEQ multiplex PCR assay. TCRdb holds this immuneACCESS table with in-frame rearrangements only. Some clones are missing; in checked studies, unresolved V genes explain under half, and the rest has no known cause. The sample table records 55,000 to 75,000 clones; around 90% of these occur just once. The top ten clones comprise approximately 2% of the sample. The material sequenced was CD4+ or CD8+ T cells sorted from blood, taken in a trial of the OX40 agonist ivuxolimab. Source of these receptors: an adult with an advanced solid tumor such as melanoma, head and neck, liver or kidney cancer.

The chain combines TRBV11-3 with TRBJ2-3; 9 bases agree with TRBD1. V lost 0 bases and J lost 2; bases outside the gene matches: 6. The V gene's germline CDR1 is SGHNT and CDR2 YENEEA. CDR3 length: 17 residues. The CDR3 protein is CASSLEGQGLNTDTQYF. CDR3 DNA: TGTGCCAGCAGCTTAGAGGGACAGGGCCTCAACACAGATACGCAGTATTTT.

This rearrangement joins TRBV11-2 to TRBJ2-7, with 9 bases lining up with TRBD2. V lost 1 base, J lost 6 bases, and 13 bases stayed unmatched. In germline, CDR1 is SGHAT, CDR2 FQNNGV. The CDR3 spans 17 residues. The chain's CDR3 is CASSLGGVSGLAGEQYF. CDR3 sequence (DNA): TGTGCCAGCAGCTTAGGGGGCGTTTCGGGACTAGCCGGCGAGCAGTACTTC.

The chain recombines TRBV6-6 with TRBJ2-7; 8 bases are shared with TRBD1. The CDR3 consists of 14 residues. Germline CDR1 is MNHNY and CDR2 is SVGAGI (reference sequence). Unmatched junction bases numbered 5, after V lost 6 bases and J lost 1 base. This CDR3 is CASSPGGKSYEQYF. CDR3 in DNA: TGTGCCAGCAGCCCAGGGGGCAAATCCTACGAGCAGTACTTC.

This clone was seen once. The chain employs TRBV27 and TRBJ2-1; 8 positions match TRBD1. In germline, CDR1 is MNHEY, CDR2 SMNVEV (reference sequence). Trimming at V came to 2 bases and at J to 11 bases, leaving 8 bases not matched to a gene. This CDR3 has 14 amino acids. CDR3 region: CASSLMPRTGKQFF. The CDR3 bases are TGTGCCAGCAGTTTAATGCCCAGGACAGGGAAGCAGTTCTTC.

V and J are TRBV7-9 and TRBJ2-7; D not certain. The ends were cut back, 7 bases at V and 3 bases at J, with 7 bases in the middle. Germline-derived CDR1 and CDR2 are SEHNR and FQNEAQ (reference sequence). CDR3 length: 11 amino acids. The CDR3 sequence: CASTPGYEQYF. The CDR3 DNA reads as TGTGCCAGCACCCCCGGCTACGAGCAGTACTTC.

This clone was observed a handful of times. The chain's CDR3 is CASSRGLAGVRETQYF. CDR3 nucleotide sequence: TGTGCCAGCAGTCGGGGACTAGCGGGAGTTAGGGAGACCCAGTACTTC. The rearrangement links TRBV27 to TRBJ2-5; 14 positions agree with TRBD2. Germline V gene lookup returns CDR1 MNHEY and CDR2 SMNVEV (reference sequence). CDR3 length: 16 residues. Unmatched junction bases numbered 7, after V lost 5 bases and J lost 5 bases.

This clone was picked up one time. The chain is built from TRBV28 and TRBJ1-2; a possible D gene is TRBD1 (5 bases). Germline CDR1 is MDHEN and CDR2 is SYDVKM. Trimming removed 5 bases at V and 4 bases at J, with 23 bases between. There are 17 residues in the CDR3. In nucleotides, the CDR3 is TGTGCCAGCAGTCTTCGGGGAGTATCACCAGGGTCCTATGGCTACACCTTC. Amino acids: CASSLRGVSPGSYGYTF.

This chain uses TRBV6-6 with TRBJ2-2; possible D gene TRBD2, 5 bases. Germline assignment: CDR1 MNHNY and CDR2 SVGAGI (reference sequence). V lost 6 bases and J lost 6, with 11 bases in between. The CDR3 consists of 13 residues. The CDR3 reads CASSVRDPGELFF. CDR3 DNA: TGTGCCAGCAGCGTCCGGGATCCCGGGGAGCTGTTTTTT.

V gene TRBV29-1 combines with J gene TRBJ1-6; unclear D gene. CDR1 and CDR2 from the germline V gene are SQVTM and ANQGSEA. The CDR3 consists of 13 residues. V was shortened by 6 bases and J by 8 bases, with 14 bases between the two germline ends. CDR3 region: CSVRVTADSPLHF. The DNA for the CDR3 is TGCAGCGTCCGCGTTACGGCGGATTCACCCCTCCACTTT.

This clone was observed once. This sequence joins TRBV6-1 and TRBJ1-2; maybe TRBD1 (5 bases). The germline gives CDR1 MNHNS, CDR2 SASEGT. The CDR3 consists of 15 residues. V lost 6 bases to trimming and J lost 7 bases, with 21 bases between them. The CDR3 sequence: CASRETGTNGAGYTF. DNA for the CDR3: TGTGCCAGCAGAGAAACCGGGACGAATGGGGCTGGCTACACCTTC.

The rearrangement joins TRBV10-3 to TRBJ2-5; no clear D gene. This CDR3 is 13 amino acids long. Between the trimmed V and J ends, which lost 11 bases and 1 base, there was a span of 14 bases. The germline gives CDR1 ENHRY, CDR2 SYGVKD. In nucleotides, the CDR3 is TGTGCCTCGGGTCGGACCACCCAAGAGACCCAGTACTTC. This sequence encodes CASGRTTQETQYF.

A few counts support this clone. The V and J genes are TRBV5-5 and TRBJ1-3; D uncertain. CDR1 is SGHKS, CDR2 YYEKEE, per germline (reference sequence). Trimming removed 2 bases from V and 0 bases from J, with 6 bases in between. The CDR3 contains 14 residues. This CDR3 is CASSFQSSGNTIYF. The CDR3 DNA is TGTGCCAGCAGCTTCCAAAGCTCTGGAAACACCATATATTTT.

The chain uses TRBV5-1 and TRBJ2-3; 7 bases agree with TRBD1. V lost 4 bases, J lost 2 bases, and 7 bases stayed unmatched. The CDR3 length is 15 residues. Germline V gene lookup returns CDR1 SGHRS and CDR2 YFSETQ. CDR3 sequence (DNA): TGCGCCAGCAGCGCGCCGGGACAGCCCACAGATACGCAGTATTTT. It encodes CASSAPGQPTDTQYF.

V is TRBV29-1 and J is TRBJ1-1; 7 bases are shared with TRBD1. The V and J ends lost 5 bases and 9 bases, in that order; junction bases with no gene match: 12. The CDR3 has 13 residues. The germline V gene has CDR1 SQVTM and CDR2 ANQGSEA. The CDR3 DNA is TGCAGCGTTTACCCACAGGGGAGCGGTAAAGCTTTCTTT. The encoded protein is CSVYPQGSGKAFF.

The chain recombines TRBV12-5 with TRBJ2-3; D may be TRBD1 (5 bases). The length of the CDR3 is 14 residues. Germline CDR1 and CDR2: LGHNT and FRNRAP. V lost 1 base and J 1 base, leaving 6 bases between the germline ends. The CDR3 DNA is TGTGCTAGTGGTTTGGGGACACGCACAGATACGCAGTATTTT. Its protein product is CASGLGTRTDTQYF. Full variable domain (missing parts from reference TRBV12-5 and TRBJ2-3): DARVTQTPRHKVTEMGQEVTMRCQPILGHNTVFWYRQTMMQGLELLAYFRNRAPLDDSGMPKDRFSAEMPDATLATLKIQPSEPRDSAVYFCASGLGTRTDTQYFGPGTRLTVL.

The chain carries TRBV7-2 and TRBJ2-1; D is uncertain. The CDR3 is made up of 15 amino acids. The germline V gene encodes CDR1 SGHTA and CDR2 FQGNSA. The V end was cut by 5 bases, the J end by 7 bases, with 18 bases between. CDR3 in amino acids: CASSVEATRENEQFF. The CDR3, as DNA: TGTGCCAGCAGCGTAGAGGCTACTCGAGAGAATGAGCAGTTCTTC.

On this clone: The sample holds other DNA sequences that translate to the same CDR3. The chain recombines TRBV5-1 with TRBJ2-3; 8 bases line up with TRBD1. Germline V CDR1 and CDR2: SGHRS, YFSETQ. The CDR3 contains 15 residues. V lost 1 base, J lost 2 bases, and 3 bases stayed unmatched. The CDR3 sequence is CASSLTGGSTDTQYF. In nucleotides, the CDR3 is TGCGCCAGCAGCTTGACAGGGGGGTCCACAGATACGCAGTATTTT. The whole variable domain, filled in from reference TRBV5-1 and TRBJ2-3, reads KAGVTQTPRYLIKTRGQQVTLSCSPISGHRSVSWYQQTPGQGLQFLFEYFSETQRNKGNFPGRFSGRQFSNSRSEMNVSTLELGDSALYLCASSLTGGSTDTQYFGPGTRLTVL.

This sequence joins TRBV7-9 and TRBJ1-2; 7 positions agree with TRBD1. Per the germline V gene, CDR1 is SEHNR and CDR2 is FQNEAQ (reference sequence). The CDR3 has 16 residues. Trimming cost V 5 bases and J 0 bases; bases outside gene matches: 9. CDR3 sequence (DNA): TGTGCCAGCAGCGCACTTCAGGGGGGGTCTAACTATGGCTACACCTTC. Translation gives CASSALQGGSNYGYTF.